This TCR beta chain was identified in a study of regulatory T cells in long-lasting Graves disease. The germline V gene encodes CDR1 MNHEY and CDR2 SVGAGI. The CDR3 runs to 15 residues. V lost 0 bases to trimming and J lost 0 bases, with 8 bases between them. This clonotype was counted once. Documented time point: persistent/refractory GD, antithyroid drugs over 5 years with positive TRAb. Generation of the TCR library employed RNA extracted from PBMCs. CDR3-region Arm-PCR and iRepertoire HTBI primers produced the TCR beta libraries. TCRdb independently ran MiXCR on the multiplex PCR reads; one entry per CDR3 protein. Of under 500,000 distinct CDR3 sequences listed, less than 25% were seen once; the top ten hold less than 25%.

The chain is built from TRBV6-5 and TRBJ1-1; D gene ambiguous. The sequencing here drew on peripheral blood mononuclear cells (PBMCs), taken when the disease was refractory, from a patient treated with antithyroid drugs. This receptor was taken from a female donor with Graves disease. DNA for the CDR3: TGTGCCAGCAGTTACTCCTCCGGGGTGAACACTGAAGCTTTCTTT. Residues: CASSYSSGVNTEAFF.